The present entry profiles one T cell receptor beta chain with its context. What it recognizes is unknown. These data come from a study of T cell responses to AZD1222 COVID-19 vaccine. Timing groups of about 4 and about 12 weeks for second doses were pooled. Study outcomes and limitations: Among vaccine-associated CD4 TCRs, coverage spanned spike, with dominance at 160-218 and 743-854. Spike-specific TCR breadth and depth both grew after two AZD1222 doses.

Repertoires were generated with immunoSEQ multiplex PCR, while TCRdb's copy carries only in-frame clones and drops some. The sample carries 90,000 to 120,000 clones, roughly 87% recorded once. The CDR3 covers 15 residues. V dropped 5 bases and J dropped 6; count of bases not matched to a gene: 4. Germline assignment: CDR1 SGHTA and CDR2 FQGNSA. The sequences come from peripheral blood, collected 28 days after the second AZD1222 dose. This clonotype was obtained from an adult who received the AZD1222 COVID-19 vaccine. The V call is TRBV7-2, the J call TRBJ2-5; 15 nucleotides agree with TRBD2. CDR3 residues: CASSNGLAGGKTQYF. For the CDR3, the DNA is TGTGCCAGCAGCAACGGACTAGCGGGGGGGAAGACCCAGTACTTC. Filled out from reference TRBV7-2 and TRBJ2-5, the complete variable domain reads GAGVSQSPSNKVTEKGKDVELRCDPISGHTALYWYRQSLGQGLEFLIYFQGNSAPDKSGLPSDRFSAERTGGSVSTLTIQRTQQEDSAVYLCASSNGLAGGKTQYFGPGTRLLVL.